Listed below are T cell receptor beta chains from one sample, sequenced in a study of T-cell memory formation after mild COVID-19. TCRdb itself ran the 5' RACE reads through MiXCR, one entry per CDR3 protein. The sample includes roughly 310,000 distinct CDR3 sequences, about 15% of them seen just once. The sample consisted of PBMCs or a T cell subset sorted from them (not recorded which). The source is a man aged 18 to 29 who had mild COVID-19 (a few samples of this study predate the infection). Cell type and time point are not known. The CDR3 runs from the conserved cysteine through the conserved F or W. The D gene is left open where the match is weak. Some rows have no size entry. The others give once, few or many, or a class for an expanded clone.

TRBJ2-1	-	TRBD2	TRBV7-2	CASSSGLAGDEQFF	TGTGCCAGCAGCTCGGGACTAGCGGGGGATGAGCAGTTCTTC
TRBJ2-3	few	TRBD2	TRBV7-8	CASSIRTSGGAQYF	TGTGCCAGCAGCATTCGGACTAGCGGGGGCGCGCAGTATTTT
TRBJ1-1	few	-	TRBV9	CASSVEGGQPTEAFF	TGTGCCAGCAGCGTAGAGGGGGGGCAGCCGACTGAAGCTTTCTTT
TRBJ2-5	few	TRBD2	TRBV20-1	CSARLGLAEETQYF	TGCAGTGCTAGATTGGGACTAGCGGAAGAGACCCAGTACTTC
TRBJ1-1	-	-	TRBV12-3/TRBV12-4	CASSLFPGVNTEAFF	TGTGCCAGCAGTTTATTCCCAGGGGTAAACACTGAAGCTTTCTTT
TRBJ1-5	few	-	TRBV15	CATSREQRNQPQHF	TGTGCCACCAGCAGAGAGCAACGCAATCAGCCCCAGCATTTT
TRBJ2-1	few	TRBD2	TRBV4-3	CASSQDLGLVDEQFF	TGCGCCAGCAGCCAAGATCTGGGACTAGTCGATGAGCAGTTCTTC
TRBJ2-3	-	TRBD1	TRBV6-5	CASSWDRGIADTQYF	TGTGCCAGCAGCTGGGACAGGGGAATCGCAGATACGCAGTATTTT
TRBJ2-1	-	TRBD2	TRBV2	CASSDSGGDEQFF	TGTGCCAGCAGCGATAGCGGGGGGGATGAGCAGTTCTTC
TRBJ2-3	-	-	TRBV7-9	CASSLGRRAANSPLDTQYF	TGTGCCAGCAGCTTAGGACGGAGAGCGGCGAATTCACCCCTGGATACGCAGTATTTT
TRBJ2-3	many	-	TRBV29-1	CSVDYSYTDTQYF	TGCAGCGTTGACTACAGCTACACAGATACGCAGTATTTT
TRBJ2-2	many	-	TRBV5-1	CASSLARGRNTGELFF	TGCGCCAGCAGCTTGGCTCGGGGTCGGAACACCGGGGAGCTGTTTTTT
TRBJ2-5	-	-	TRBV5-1	CASSLIGAMGETQYF	TGCGCCAGCAGCTTGATAGGCGCCATGGGGGAGACCCAGTACTTC
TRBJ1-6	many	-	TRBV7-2	CASSFLQGDSPLHF	TGTGCCAGCAGCTTCCTCCAGGGAGATTCACCCCTCCACTTT
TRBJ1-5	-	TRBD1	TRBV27	CASSSGTDNSNQPQHF	TGTGCCAGCAGTAGTGGGACAGATAATAGCAATCAGCCCCAGCATTTT
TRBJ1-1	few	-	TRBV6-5	CASRTVPSRTEAFF	TGTGCCAGCAGAACGGTGCCCTCGCGAACTGAAGCTTTCTTT